Included here is one T cell receptor (beta chain) sequence, with context. This same CDR3 is encoded by further DNA sequences in the sample. Profiled with immunoSEQ multiplex PCR; TCRdb holds only in-frame clones, not every one. The data show about 73,000 clones, almost 95% seen once. The CDR3 contains 18 residues. CDR1 and CDR2 from the germline V gene are SGHRS and YFSETQ. The ends lost 4 bases at V and 2 bases at J; junction bases unmatched: 14. These data are taken from a study of T cell changes during pregnancy in multiple sclerosis. The starting material was peripheral blood, obtained in the third trimester of pregnancy. This receptor was obtained from a female donor in good health, enrolled as a control in a pregnancy study. The chain couples TRBV5-1 to TRBJ2-7; TRBD2 agrees at 11 bases. The CDR3 DNA follows: TGCGCCAGCAGCCTGACACCTAGCGGGGGGAACAAACCCTACGAGCAGTACTTC. Amino acids: CASSLTPSGGNKPYEQYF. Full variable domain (missing parts from reference TRBV5-1 and TRBJ2-7): KAGVTQTPRYLIKTRGQQVTLSCSPISGHRSVSWYQQTPGQGLQFLFEYFSETQRNKGNFPGRFSGRQFSNSRSEMNVSTLELGDSALYLCASSLTPSGGNKPYEQYFGPGTRLTVT.